Below are 6 T cell receptor beta chains sequenced from a single sample in a study of a mutant IDH1 vaccine in newly diagnosed glioma. Assay: immunoSEQ multiplex PCR; the TCRdb copy retains only in-frame clones and omits some. In the table there are about 77,000 clones, more than 80% of which are singletons. Specified time point: week 23, last vaccination. In the vaccine, a single dose held 300 ug of the mutant IDH1 20-mer peptide, along with topical imiquimod. No antigen is known for these receptors. The sample was PBMCs, taken from a glioma patient whose treatment included an IDH1 peptide vaccine. Receptor source: a woman aged 45-60 years with glioma.

V and J are TRBV10-3 and TRBJ2-2; 14 positions agree with TRBD2. The CDR3 runs 19 residues. V lost 6 bases, J lost 8 bases, and 17 bases stayed unmatched. Germline V lookup: CDR1 ENHRY, CDR2 SYGVKD. The CDR3 bases are TGTGCCATCAGCTATATTGCCATGGGACTAGCGGGAGTGCGGGGGGAGCTGTTTTTT. Its translation: CAISYIAMGLAGVRGELFF.

The CDR3, as DNA: TGTGCCAGTAGCGGACAGGGGGGAGTGTTAAGCAATCAGCCCCAGCATTTT. Encoded protein: CASSGQGGVLSNQPQHF. The chain employs TRBV19 and TRBJ1-5; 10 bases agree with TRBD1. The CDR3 runs to 17 residues. V shed 6 bases, J shed 1 base, and the junction held 9 bases outside the gene matches. The V gene's germline CDR1 is LNHDA and CDR2 SQIVND (reference sequence).

V and J are TRBV2 and TRBJ2-1, with 10 bases identical to TRBD2. There are 14 residues in the CDR3. Germline V lookup: CDR1 SNHLY, CDR2 FYNNEI. The trim removed 6 bases at V and 7 bases at J, leaving 6 bases unmatched. CDR3: CASSSASGRNEQFF. In nucleotides, the CDR3 is TGTGCCAGCAGCTCGGCTAGCGGGAGAAATGAGCAGTTCTTC.

This rearrangement joins TRBV4-1 to TRBJ2-3; 9 bases agree with TRBD2. Germline lookup yields CDR1 MGHRA and CDR2 YSYEKL. The CDR3 length is 19 residues. The V segment lost 2 bases and the J segment 1 base; nucleotides outside the gene matches: 13. As DNA, the CDR3 is TGCGCCAGCAGCCAACCCATAGCGGGAGCTGACGTGGGCACAGATACGCAGTATTTT. Its protein product is CASSQPIAGADVGTDTQYF.

This clone was counted a few times. This chain uses TRBV7-9 with TRBJ1-4; D is perhaps TRBD1 (6 bases). The CDR3 totals 15 residues. V was cut by 1 base and J by 13 bases, with 19 bases left in between. Looked up from germline, CDR1 is SEHNR and CDR2 is FQNEAQ (reference sequence). Here the CDR3 reads CASSLVSTGQPGLFF. In nucleotides, the CDR3 is TGTGCCAGCAGCTTAGTCTCGACAGGCCAACCAGGACTGTTTTTT.

V usage is TRBV7-9 and J usage is TRBJ2-1; D gene unclear. CDR3 length equals 11 residues. With 5 bases removed from V and 7 bases from J, the gap between germline ends came to 6 bases. CDR1 is SEHNR and CDR2 is FQNEAQ in the germline V gene (reference sequence). CDR3 sequence reads: CASSRMNEQFF. The CDR3 DNA follows: TGTGCCAGCAGCAGAATGAATGAGCAGTTCTTC. The full variable domain, with the rest looked up from reference TRBV7-9 and TRBJ2-1, is DTGVSQNPRHKITKRGQNVTFRCDPISEHNRLYWYRQTLGQGPEFLTYFQNEAQLEKSRLLSDRFSAERPKGSFSTLEIQRTEQGDSAMYLCASSRMNEQFFGPGTRLTVL.